What follows are 20 T cell receptor beta chains derived from one specimen sequenced in a study of cytomegalovirus exposure and HLA in healthy donors. The PCR used 60 Vbeta and 13 Jbeta primers. Here immunoSEQ multiplex PCR was the method, and the copy in TCRdb shows in-frame clones only, minus some. The sample lists about 64,000 clones; over 75% were seen once. Input material: PBMCs. The receptor set was obtained from a female donor in good health and CMV-seronegative.

This chain connects TRBV6-5 to TRBJ1-4, with D unresolved. Germline V gene sequence: CDR1 MNHEY, CDR2 SVGAGI. V was clipped by 4 bases and J by 6 bases, with 18 bases between them. This CDR3 has 16 residues. In DNA form, the CDR3 reads TGTGCCAGCAGTTTCCAACAGACACCTCGGCATGAAAAACTGTTTTTT. As protein: CASSFQQTPRHEKLFF.

CDR3 bases: TGTGCCAGCAAGACAGGTGGAACTGAAGCTTTCTTT. Amino acids: CASKTGGTEAFF. This chain links TRBV27 with TRBJ1-1, with D tentatively TRBD1 (6 bases). The V gene's germline CDR1 is MNHEY and CDR2 SMNVEV (reference sequence). CDR3 length: 12 amino acids. The V and J ends lost 7 bases and 5 bases respectively, with 11 bases between them.

This chain links TRBV25-1 with TRBJ1-2, with D hard to call. The CDR3 totals 14 residues. V lost 1 base and J lost 6, with 12 bases in between. Germline CDR1 and CDR2: MGHDK and SYGVNS. This CDR3 reads CASSESLGRHGYTF. DNA for the CDR3: TGTGCCAGCAGTGAATCGTTAGGGAGGCATGGCTACACCTTC.

The rearrangement uses TRBV4-1 and TRBJ2-5; TRBD2 might be the D (5 bases). Between the trimmed V and J ends, which lost 1 base and 4 bases, there was a span of 7 bases. The length of the CDR3 is 13 residues. Germline V gene lookup returns CDR1 MGHRA and CDR2 YSYEKL. The CDR3: CASSQGELETQYF. CDR3 DNA: TGCGCCAGCAGCCAAGGGGAGTTAGAGACCCAGTACTTC.

The V and J genes are TRBV5-8 and TRBJ2-1, with TRBD2 matching over 8 bases. V lost 5 bases to trimming and J lost 0 bases; unmatched junction nucleotides: 13. Looked up from germline, CDR1 is SGHTS and CDR2 is YDEGEE. The CDR3 has 18 residues. The CDR3 DNA follows: TGTGCCAGCAGGAGGGTGATTAGCGGGATATCCTCCTACAATGAGCAGTTCTTC. Protein sequence: CASRRVISGISSYNEQFF.

This chain joins TRBV2 and TRBJ1-4; D gene uncertain. This CDR3 has 11 amino acids. Trimming pared 7 bases from V and 12 bases from J, leaving 12 bases between. Looked up from germline, CDR1 is SNHLY and CDR2 is FYNNEI. The CDR3 spells CASMGLGELFF. CDR3 in DNA: TGTGCCAGCATGGGCCTCGGGGAACTGTTTTTT.

The sample holds one count of this clone. The chain couples TRBV9 to TRBJ2-7, with 8 bases aligning to TRBD1. Trimming removed 3 bases from V and 4 bases from J; junction bases left unmatched: 9. This CDR3 region has 15 residues. Germline V gene lookup returns CDR1 SGDLS and CDR2 YYNGEE. The CDR3 coding sequence is TGTGCCAGCAGCGGACCCGGGACAGGAATTTACGAGCAGTACTTC. As protein: CASSGPGTGIYEQYF.

This clone came up once. The V gene is TRBV13, the J gene TRBJ1-6, with TRBD1 matching 7 bases. After removal of 5 bases from V and 5 bases from J, the junction contained 9 bases not matched to a gene. Germline CDR1 reads PRHDT; CDR2 reads FYEKMQ (reference sequence). This CDR3 contains 16 residues. The CDR3 is CASSASTGSDNSPLHF. The DNA for the CDR3 is TGTGCCAGCAGCGCCTCGACAGGGTCCGATAATTCACCCCTCCACTTT. The full variable domain, its missing parts supplied by reference TRBV13 and TRBJ1-6, is AAGVIQSPRHLIKEKRETATLKCYPIPRHDTVYWYQQGPGQDPQFLISFYEKMQSDKGSIPDRFSAQQFSDYHSELNMSSLELGDSALYFCASSASTGSDNSPLHFGNGTRLTVT.

The genes are TRBV11-1 and TRBJ2-3, with D perhaps TRBD1 (6 bases). Deletions cut 5 bases from V and 2 bases from J, with 14 bases between. Germline V gene sequence: CDR1 SGHAT, CDR2 FQDESV (reference sequence). This CDR3 is built from 15 residues. This CDR3 reads CASSRQDGFTDTQYF. As DNA, the CDR3 is TGTGCCAGCAGCCGACAGGATGGGTTCACAGATACGCAGTATTTT.

This clone was detected only once. This chain's CDR3 is CACTGLAGTSSYNEQFF. CDR3 sequence (DNA): TGTGCCTGCACGGGACTAGCGGGGACCAGCTCCTACAATGAGCAGTTCTTC. The chain links TRBV30 to TRBJ2-1; TRBD2 agrees at 13 bases. CDR3 length: 17 residues. Trimming took 6 bases from V and 0 from J; bases not matched to a gene: 8. Per the germline V gene, CDR1 is GTSNPN and CDR2 is SVGIG (reference sequence).

The genes are TRBV30 and TRBJ2-2, with 8 bases aligning to TRBD1. From germline, CDR1 is GTSNPN and CDR2 SVGIG (reference sequence). V dropped 4 bases and J dropped 7; count of bases not matched to a gene: 5. The CDR3 sequence is 13 residues long. CDR3 residues: CAWNRGNGGELFF. CDR3 nucleotide sequence: TGTGCCTGGAACAGGGGGAACGGCGGGGAGCTGTTTTTT.

V gene TRBV5-1 combines with J gene TRBJ2-3, with 10 positions matching TRBD2. From germline, CDR1 is SGHRS and CDR2 YFSETQ. J was trimmed by 0 bases and V by 5 bases; bases with no gene match: 3. This CDR3 region has 15 residues. In nucleotides, the CDR3 is TGCGCCAGCAGGGCTAGCGGGAGTAGCACAGATACGCAGTATTTT. The encoded protein is CASRASGSSTDTQYF.

J is TRBJ2-1 and V is TRBV6-5; 9 bases are a match to TRBD2. Germline-derived CDR1 and CDR2 are MNHEY and SVGAGI. The CDR3 loop spans 15 amino acids. Losses at the gene ends were 7 bases for V and 5 bases for J; bases not matched to a gene: 9. As DNA, the CDR3 is TGTGCCAGCAATTTAGCGGGAGCGGGTAACAATGAGCAGTTCTTC. It translates to CASNLAGAGNNEQFF.

This chain uses TRBV5-1 with TRBJ2-2, with TRBD2 identical over 10 bases. Germline-derived CDR1 and CDR2 are SGHRS and YFSETQ. This CDR3 is built from 16 residues. V lost 5 bases, J lost 4 bases, and 8 bases stayed unmatched. The chain's CDR3 is CASSPGLAETTGELFF. CDR3 nucleotides: TGCGCCAGCAGTCCTGGACTAGCGGAAACCACCGGGGAGCTGTTTTTT.

The rearrangement links TRBV7-6 to TRBJ1-1; TRBD1 matches 8 bases. The CDR3 runs to 13 residues. Germline V gene sequence: CDR1 SGHVS, CDR2 FNYEAQ. J gave up 4 bases and V 5 bases, and 3 bases lay outside the gene matches. DNA for the CDR3: TGTGCCAGCAGCGTCACAGGGGGCACTGAAGCTTTCTTT. Its protein is CASSVTGGTEAFF.

CDR3: CASSSLSNYGYTF. The CDR3 DNA reads TGTGCCAGCAGTTCTCTTTCTAACTATGGCTACACCTTC. The chain couples TRBV27 to TRBJ1-2; D unclear. V was clipped by 4 bases and J by 0 bases, with 6 bases between them. The CDR3 covers 13 residues. Germline assignment: CDR1 MNHEY and CDR2 SMNVEV (reference sequence).

The chain combines TRBV9 with TRBJ1-1, with D perhaps TRBD1 (5 bases). V lost 4 bases to trimming and J lost 1 base, with 11 bases between them. CDR1 and CDR2 from the germline V gene are SGDLS and YYNGEE. This CDR3 contains 14 residues. CDR3 amino acids: CASSRQLANTEAFF. As DNA, the CDR3 is TGTGCCAGCAGCCGACAGCTCGCGAACACTGAAGCTTTCTTT.

V usage is TRBV4-1 and J usage is TRBJ1-1; D is undetermined. In germline, CDR1 is MGHRA, CDR2 YSYEKL. V was shortened by 1 base and J by 7 bases, with 10 bases between the two germline ends. There are 13 residues in the CDR3. In nucleotides, the CDR3 is TGCGCCAGCAGCCAAGGGGCGATCTATGAAGCTTTCTTT. Translated: CASSQGAIYEAFF.

This clone was counted between two and nine times. This chain joins TRBV15 and TRBJ2-7; D perhaps matches TRBD1 (5 bases). Per the germline V gene, CDR1 is LNHNV and CDR2 is YYDKDF (reference sequence). V was pared by 4 bases and J by 3 bases, with 16 bases between. The CDR3 has 15 amino acids. The CDR3 loop is CATSNLKSRVYEQYF. CDR3 in DNA: TGTGCCACCAGCAACCTAAAAAGCAGGGTCTACGAGCAGTACTTC.

This rearrangement joins TRBV18 to TRBJ2-7; D is undetermined. V was pared by 2 bases and J by 1 base, with 6 bases between. CDR1 and CDR2 (germline): KGHSH, LQKENI. The CDR3 is made up of 13 amino acids. CDR3 sequence: CASSPGRSYEQYF. CDR3 nucleotides: TGTGCCAGCTCACCAGGCAGATCCTACGAGCAGTACTTC.